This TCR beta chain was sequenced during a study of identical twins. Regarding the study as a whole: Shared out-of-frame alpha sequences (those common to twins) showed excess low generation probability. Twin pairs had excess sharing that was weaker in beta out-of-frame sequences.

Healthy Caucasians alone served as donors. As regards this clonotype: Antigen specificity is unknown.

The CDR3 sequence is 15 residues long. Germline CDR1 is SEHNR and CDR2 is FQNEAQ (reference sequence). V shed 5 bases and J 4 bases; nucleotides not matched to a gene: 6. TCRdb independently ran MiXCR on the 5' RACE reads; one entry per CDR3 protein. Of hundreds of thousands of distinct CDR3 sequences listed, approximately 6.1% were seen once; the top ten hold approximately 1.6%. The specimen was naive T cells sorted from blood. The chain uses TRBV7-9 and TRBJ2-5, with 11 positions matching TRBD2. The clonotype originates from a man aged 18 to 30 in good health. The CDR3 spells CASSPGLAVLETQYF. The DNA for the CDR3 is TGTGCCAGCAGCCCGGGACTAGCGGTTTTAGAGACCCAGTACTTC.